This paragraph covers one T cell receptor (beta chain) sequence. The data originate from a study of blood T cell repertoires in COVID-19. Here immunoSEQ multiplex PCR was the method, and the copy in TCRdb shows in-frame clones only, minus some. The sample lists 140,000 to 150,000 clones; around nine tenths were seen once. V shed 0 bases and J 3 bases; nucleotides not matched to a gene: 5. Germline V gives CDR1 LGHNA, CDR2 YNFKEQ. The CDR3 is 16 residues long. Sequenced: peripheral blood. V and J are TRBV4-2 and TRBJ2-3; 8 bases map to TRBD2. This TCR was recovered from a human donor in a cohort sampled during active COVID-19. CDR3 protein: CASSQDASGGTDTQYF. The DNA for the CDR3 is TGTGCCAGCAGCCAAGATGCGAGCGGGGGTACAGATACGCAGTATTTT.